What follows describes a single TCR beta chain. In the PCR, 60 Vbeta and 13 Jbeta primers were used. TCRdb's copy holds only in-frame clones and misses some; the assay was immunoSEQ multiplex PCR. The table lists 170,000 or so clones, under 85% of them singletons, with about 4.9% in the top ten. These data are taken from a study of cytomegalovirus exposure and HLA in healthy donors. This CDR3 spans 15 amino acids. Germline CDR1 reads MDHEN; CDR2 reads SYDVKM. The V end lost 4 bases, the J end lost 3 bases, and 16 bases lay between the germline ends. Source material: PBMCs. The chain links TRBV28 to TRBJ2-7, with D perhaps TRBD2 (6 bases). The TCR comes from a man aged 18 to 35 in good health and CMV-seronegative. In DNA, the CDR3 is TGTGCCAGCAGTTACCCCGGGACTTCAGTCTACGAGCAGTACTTC. Amino acid sequence: CASSYPGTSVYEQYF.